This T cell receptor beta chain was identified during a study of response to subunit inactivated influenza vaccine. Study findings and constraints: T cells newly recruited by each seasonal influenza vaccination are few, the authors suggested.

In the case of this clonotype: Its specificity is unknown. An end of the junction differs from the germline gene, which may be a read error.

TCRdb reanalysed the RT-PCR reads using MiXCR and keeps one entry per CDR3 protein. Of some 640,000 distinct CDR3 sequences listed, roughly 13% are singletons. CDR3 length equals 15 residues. Germline CDR1 and CDR2: ENHRY and SYGVKD. The specimen comprised PBMCs from blood, sampled roughly 15 days before vaccination. The receptor was isolated from a man aged 45-65 years who received an inactivated influenza vaccine. The chain employs TRBV10-3 and TRBJ2-5; perhaps TRBD1 as D (5 bases). CDR3 DNA: TGTGCCTTCAGTGAAAGTTTAGGGGAACAAGAGACCCAGTACTTC. It specifies CAFSESLGEQETQYF.